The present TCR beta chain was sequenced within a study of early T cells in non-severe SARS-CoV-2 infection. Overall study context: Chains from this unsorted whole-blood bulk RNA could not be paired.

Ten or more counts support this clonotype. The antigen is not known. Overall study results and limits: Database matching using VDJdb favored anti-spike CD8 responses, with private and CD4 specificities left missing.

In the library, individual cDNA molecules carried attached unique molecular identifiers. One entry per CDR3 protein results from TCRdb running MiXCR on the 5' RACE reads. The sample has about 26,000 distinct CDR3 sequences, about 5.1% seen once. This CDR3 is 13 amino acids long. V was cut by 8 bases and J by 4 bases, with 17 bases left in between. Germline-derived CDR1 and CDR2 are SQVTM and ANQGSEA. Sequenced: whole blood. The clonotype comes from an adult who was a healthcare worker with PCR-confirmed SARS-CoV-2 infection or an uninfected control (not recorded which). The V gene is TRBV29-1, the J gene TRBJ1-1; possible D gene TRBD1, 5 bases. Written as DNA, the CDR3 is TGCAGCTCCGCGCGGGGGGGGAGCACTGAAGCTTTCTTT. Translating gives CSSARGGSTEAFF.